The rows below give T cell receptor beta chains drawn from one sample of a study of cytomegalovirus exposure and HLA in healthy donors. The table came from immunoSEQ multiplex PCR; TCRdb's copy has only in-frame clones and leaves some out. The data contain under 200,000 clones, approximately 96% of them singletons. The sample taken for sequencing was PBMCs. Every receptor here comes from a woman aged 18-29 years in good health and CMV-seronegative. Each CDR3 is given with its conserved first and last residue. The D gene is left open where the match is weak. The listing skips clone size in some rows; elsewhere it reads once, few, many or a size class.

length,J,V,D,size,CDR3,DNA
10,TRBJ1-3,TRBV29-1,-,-,CSAMGSTIYF,TGCAGCGCCATGGGCAGCACCATATATTTT
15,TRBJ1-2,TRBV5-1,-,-,CASSLDGTLGSGYTF,TGCGCCAGCAGCTTGGATGGGACTCTGGGCTCGGGGTACACCTTC
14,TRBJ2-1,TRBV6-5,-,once,CASSYTAGVNEQFF,TGTGCCAGCAGTTACACGGCAGGGGTCAATGAGCAGTTCTTC
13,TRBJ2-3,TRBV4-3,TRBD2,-,CASSQEGGDTQYF,TGCGCCAGCAGCCAAGAGGGAGGGGATACGCAGTATTTT
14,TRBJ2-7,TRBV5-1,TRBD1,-,CASSFGQDAYEQYF,TGCGCCAGCAGTTTTGGACAGGACGCCTACGAGCAGTACTTC
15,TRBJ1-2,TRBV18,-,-,CASSPPTASNYGYTF,TGTGCCAGCTCACCACCCACAGCTTCTAACTATGGCTACACCTTC
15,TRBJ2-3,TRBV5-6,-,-,CASSLEAVREDTQYF,TGTGCCAGCAGCTTGGAAGCGGTTCGGGAAGATACGCAGTATTTT
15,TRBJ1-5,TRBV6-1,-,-,CASSQGWRDDQPQHF,TGTGCCAGCAGTCAAGGATGGAGGGATGATCAGCCCCAGCATTTT
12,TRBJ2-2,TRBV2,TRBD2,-,CASKSLAGKVDF,TGTGCCAGCAAATCACTAGCGGGGAAAGTAGATTTT
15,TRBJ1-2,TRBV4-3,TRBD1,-,CASSQGTGGHYGYTF,TGCGCCAGCAGCCAAGGGACAGGGGGGCACTATGGCTACACCTTC
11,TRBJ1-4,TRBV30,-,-,CAQEAAEKLFF,TGTGCCCAAGAGGCGGCTGAAAAACTGTTTTTT
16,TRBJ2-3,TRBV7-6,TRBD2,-,CASSLGVAGGADTQYF,TGTGCCAGCAGCTTAGGGGTAGCGGGGGGCGCAGATACGCAGTATTTT
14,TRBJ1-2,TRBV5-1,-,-,CASSLMDSNYGYTF,TGCGCCAGCAGCTTGATGGACAGTAACTATGGCTACACCTTC
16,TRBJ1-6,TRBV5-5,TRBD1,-,CASSRGGTVSNSPLHF,TGTGCCAGCAGCCGTGGGGGGACAGTCTCTAATTCACCCCTCCACTTT
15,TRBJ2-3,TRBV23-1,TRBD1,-,CASSQRTGLTDTQYF,TGCGCCAGCAGTCAACGGACAGGGCTCACAGATACGCAGTATTTT